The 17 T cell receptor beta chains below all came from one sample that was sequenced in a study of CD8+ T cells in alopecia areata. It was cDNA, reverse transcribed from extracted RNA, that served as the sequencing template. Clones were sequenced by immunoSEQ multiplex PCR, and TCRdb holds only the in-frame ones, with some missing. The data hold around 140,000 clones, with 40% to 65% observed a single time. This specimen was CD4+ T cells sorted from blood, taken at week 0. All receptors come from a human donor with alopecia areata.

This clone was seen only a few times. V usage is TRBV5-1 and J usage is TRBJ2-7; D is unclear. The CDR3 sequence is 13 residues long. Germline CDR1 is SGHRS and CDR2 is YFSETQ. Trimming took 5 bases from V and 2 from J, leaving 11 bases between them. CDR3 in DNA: TGCGCCAGCAGTATGGAGCAACCCTACGAGCAGTACTTC. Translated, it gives CASSMEQPYEQYF.

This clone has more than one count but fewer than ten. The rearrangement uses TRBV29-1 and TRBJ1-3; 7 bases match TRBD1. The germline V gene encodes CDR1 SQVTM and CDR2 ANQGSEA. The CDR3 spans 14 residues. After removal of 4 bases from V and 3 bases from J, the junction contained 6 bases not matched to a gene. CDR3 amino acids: CSVVSTGVGNTIYF. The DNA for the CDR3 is TGCAGCGTTGTGTCTACAGGGGTTGGAAACACCATATATTTT.

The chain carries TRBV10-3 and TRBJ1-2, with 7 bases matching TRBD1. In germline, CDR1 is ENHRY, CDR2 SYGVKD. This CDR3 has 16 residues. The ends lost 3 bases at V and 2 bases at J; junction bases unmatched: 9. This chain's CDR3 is CAISDRTGAENYGYTF. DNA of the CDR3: TGTGCCATCAGTGATCGGACAGGCGCTGAAAACTATGGCTACACCTTC.

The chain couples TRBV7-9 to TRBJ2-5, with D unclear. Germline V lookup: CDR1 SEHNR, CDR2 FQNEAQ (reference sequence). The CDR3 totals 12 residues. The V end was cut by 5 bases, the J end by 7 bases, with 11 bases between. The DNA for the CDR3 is TGTGCCAGCAGCCCTTCCCGCGCGACCCAGTACTTC. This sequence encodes CASSPSRATQYF.

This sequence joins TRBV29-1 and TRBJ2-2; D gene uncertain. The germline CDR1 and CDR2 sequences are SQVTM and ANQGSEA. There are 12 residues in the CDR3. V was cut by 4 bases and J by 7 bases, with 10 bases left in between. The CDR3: CSVARGSGELFF. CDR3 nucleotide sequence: TGCAGCGTTGCCAGAGGAAGCGGGGAGCTGTTTTTT.

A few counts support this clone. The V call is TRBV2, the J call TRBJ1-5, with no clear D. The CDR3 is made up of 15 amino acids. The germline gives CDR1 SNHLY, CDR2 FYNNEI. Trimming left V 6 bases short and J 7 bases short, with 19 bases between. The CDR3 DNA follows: TGTGCCAGCAGCTTCCAAGACGCCGCGGACCAGCCCCAGCATTTT. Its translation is CASSFQDAADQPQHF.

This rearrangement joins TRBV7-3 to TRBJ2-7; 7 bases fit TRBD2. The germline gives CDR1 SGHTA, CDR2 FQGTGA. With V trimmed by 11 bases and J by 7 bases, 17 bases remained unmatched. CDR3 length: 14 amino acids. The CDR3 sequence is CASARQAGIGEQYF. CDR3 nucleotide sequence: TGTGCCTCCGCCCGGCAAGCGGGGATAGGTGAGCAGTACTTC.

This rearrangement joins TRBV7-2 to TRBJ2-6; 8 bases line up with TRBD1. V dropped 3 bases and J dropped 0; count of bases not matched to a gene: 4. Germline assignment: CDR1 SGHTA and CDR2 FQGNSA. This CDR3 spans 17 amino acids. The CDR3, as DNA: TGTGCCAGCAGCTTCAGGGGGCAAAGCTCTGGGGCCAACGTCCTGACTTTC. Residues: CASSFRGQSSGANVLTF.

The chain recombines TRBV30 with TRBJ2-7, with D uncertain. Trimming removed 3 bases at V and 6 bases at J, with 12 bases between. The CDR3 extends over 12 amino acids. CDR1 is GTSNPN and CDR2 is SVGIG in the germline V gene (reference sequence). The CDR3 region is CAWSWLESEQYF. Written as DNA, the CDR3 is TGTGCCTGGAGCTGGCTCGAGTCCGAGCAGTACTTC. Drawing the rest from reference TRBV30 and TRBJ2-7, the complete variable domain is SQTIHQWPATLVQPVGSPLSLECTVEGTSNPNLYWYRQAAGRGLQLLFYSVGIGQISSEVPQNLSASRPQDRQFILSSKKLLLSDSGFYLCAWSWLESEQYFGPGTRLTVT.

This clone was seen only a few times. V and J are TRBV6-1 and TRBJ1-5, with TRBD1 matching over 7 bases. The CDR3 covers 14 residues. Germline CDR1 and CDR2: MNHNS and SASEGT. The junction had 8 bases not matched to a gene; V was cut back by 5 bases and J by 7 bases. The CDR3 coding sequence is TGTGCCAGCAGTAGACAGGGCCCCGGGCAGCCCCAGCATTTT. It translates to CASSRQGPGQPQHF.

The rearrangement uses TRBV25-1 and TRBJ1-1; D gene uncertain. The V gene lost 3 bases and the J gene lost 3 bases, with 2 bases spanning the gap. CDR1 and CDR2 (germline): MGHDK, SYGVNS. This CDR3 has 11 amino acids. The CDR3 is CASSEDTEAFF. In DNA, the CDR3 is TGTGCCAGCAGTGAGGACACTGAAGCTTTCTTT.

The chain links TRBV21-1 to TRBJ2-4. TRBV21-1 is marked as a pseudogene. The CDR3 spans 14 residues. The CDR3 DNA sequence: TGTGCCAGCAGCTTGGACGGAGCCAAAAACATTCAGTACTTC. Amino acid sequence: CASSLDGAKNIQYF.

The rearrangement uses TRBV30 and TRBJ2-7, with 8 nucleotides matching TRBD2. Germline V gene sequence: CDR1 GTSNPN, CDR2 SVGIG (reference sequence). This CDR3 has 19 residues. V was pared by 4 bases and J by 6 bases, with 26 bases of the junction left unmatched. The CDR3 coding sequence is TGTGCCTGGAACAAGGGAAAAATAGCAGGTATGAGCGGGAGCACCGAGCAGTACTTC. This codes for CAWNKGKIAGMSGSTEQYF.

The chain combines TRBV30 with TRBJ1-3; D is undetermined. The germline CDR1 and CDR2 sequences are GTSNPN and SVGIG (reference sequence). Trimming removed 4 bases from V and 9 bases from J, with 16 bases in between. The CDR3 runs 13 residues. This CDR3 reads CAWNRLEGVTIYF. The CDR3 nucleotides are TGTGCCTGGAACCGTCTGGAGGGAGTCACCATATATTTT.

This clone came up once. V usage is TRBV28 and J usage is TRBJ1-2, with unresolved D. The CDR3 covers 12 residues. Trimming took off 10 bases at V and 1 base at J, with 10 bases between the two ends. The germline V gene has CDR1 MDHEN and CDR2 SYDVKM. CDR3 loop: CATVGNNYGYTF. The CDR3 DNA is TGTGCCACCGTAGGGAATAACTATGGCTACACCTTC.

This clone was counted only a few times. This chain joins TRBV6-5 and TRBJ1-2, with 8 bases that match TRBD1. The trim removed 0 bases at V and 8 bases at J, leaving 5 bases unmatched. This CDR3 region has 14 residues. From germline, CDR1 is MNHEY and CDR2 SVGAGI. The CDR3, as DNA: TGTGCCAGCAGTTACTCGGGACAGGCCGGGGGCTACACCTTC. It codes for CASSYSGQAGGYTF.

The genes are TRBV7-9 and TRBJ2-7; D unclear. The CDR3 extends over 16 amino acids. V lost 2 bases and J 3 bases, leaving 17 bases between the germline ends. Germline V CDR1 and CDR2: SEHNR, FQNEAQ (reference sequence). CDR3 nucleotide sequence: TGTGCCAGCAGCTTAAGCCAGGCAGCGATAAACTACGAGCAGTACTTC. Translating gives CASSLSQAAINYEQYF. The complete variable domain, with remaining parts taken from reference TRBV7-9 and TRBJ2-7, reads DTGVSQNPRHKITKRGQNVTFRCDPISEHNRLYWYRQTLGQGPEFLTYFQNEAQLEKSRLLSDRFSAERPKGSFSTLEIQRTEQGDSAMYLCASSLSQAAINYEQYFGPGTRLTVT.